The next 24 T cell receptor beta chains were all read from a single sample in a study of T cells in Graves' hyperthyroidism and ophthalmopathy (dated by TCRdb to about 2019). Library preparation was by multiplex PCR. TCRdb shows the sequencer as Illumina HiSeq 2000. Amplification of TCR beta CDR3 regions was carried out from RNA transcripts. A first-round RT-PCR of the TCR CDR3 used the HTBI primer set with the Qiagen OneStep RT-PCR kit. The raw public reads went through TCRdb reprocessing: fastp at Q25, MiXCR clone calling, in-frame beta chains kept. Rows with a matching CDR3 protein are joined into one entry that keeps the most common DNA and genes. Recorded for this sample are hundreds of thousands of distinct CDR3 sequences; roughly 14% of them occurred a single time. The ten largest account for around a quarter of the sample. Sequencing was performed on blood. Receptor source: a woman younger than 30 with Graves' hyperthyroidism that later progressed to Graves' ophthalmopathy.

This clonotype appeared many times. J is TRBJ2-1 and V is TRBV28, with 7 bases that match TRBD2. The CDR3 is 16 amino acids. V lost 5 bases to trimming and J lost 4 bases; unmatched junction nucleotides: 11. Per germline, CDR1 MDHEN and CDR2 SYDVKM. The CDR3 nucleotides are TGTGCCAGCAGTAAGCGCCCTAGGCGGGGGTACAATGAGCAGTTCTTC. It is translated as CASSKRPRRGYNEQFF.

This clonotype has ten or more counts. CDR3 nucleotides: TGCAGTGCTAGTGGGACTGGTGGGACCCGGGGGACAGATACGCAGTATTTT. Amino acid sequence: CSASGTGGTRGTDTQYF. The chain uses TRBV20-1 and TRBJ2-3; TRBD2 is a possible D gene (6 bases). The CDR3 sequence is 17 residues long. Germline V gene sequence: CDR1 DFQATT, CDR2 SNEGSKA (reference sequence). The ends were cut back, 3 bases at V and 3 bases at J, with 22 bases in the middle.

J is TRBJ2-7 and V is TRBV5-8, with 10 bases that match TRBD1. This CDR3 is built from 16 residues. In germline, CDR1 is SGHTS, CDR2 YDEGEE. V dropped 5 bases and J dropped 3; count of bases not matched to a gene: 11. CDR3 in DNA: TGTGCCAGCAGGGAGTTCCCGGACAGGGGGAACTACGAGCAGTACTTC. It encodes CASREFPDRGNYEQYF.

This chain links TRBV4-2 with TRBJ1-6; D not certain. V was clipped by 0 bases and J by 7 bases, with 10 bases between them. Germline V gives CDR1 LGHNA, CDR2 YNFKEQ. This CDR3 contains 15 residues. CDR3 loop: CASSQDLPVNSPLHF. CDR3 DNA: TGTGCCAGCAGCCAAGATCTCCCGGTGAATTCACCCCTCCACTTT.

This clonotype was observed at least ten times. The CDR3 is CASSEQPATNEKLFF. The CDR3 region has the DNA TGTGCCAGCAGTGAACAGCCCGCAACTAATGAAAAACTGTTTTTT. The chain recombines TRBV2 with TRBJ1-4; D not certain. V was trimmed by 2 bases and J by 0 bases, leaving 7 bases between them. The CDR3 is 15 residues long. CDR1 and CDR2 from the germline V gene are SNHLY and FYNNEI. Full variable domain (outside the CDR3, taken from reference TRBV2 and TRBJ1-4): EPEVTQTPSHQVTQMGQEVILRCVPISNHLYFYWYRQILGQKVEFLVSFYNNEISEKSEIFDDQFSVERPDGSNFTLKIRSTKLEDSAMYFCASSEQPATNEKLFFGSGTQLSVL.

With respect to this clonotype: A much larger clone is a single base away; this may be a read error. J is TRBJ2-2 and V is TRBV2, with D tentatively TRBD1 (5 bases). Germline lookup yields CDR1 SNHLY and CDR2 FYNNEI. The CDR3 runs 13 residues. CDR3 region: CANSFQGSGELFF. Written as DNA, the CDR3 is TGTGCCAACAGTTTTCAGGGATCCGGGGAGCTGTTTTTT.

In its sample, this clonotype was seen a few times. The chain employs TRBV14 and TRBJ2-2; the match to TRBD1 covers 7 bases. The germline CDR1 and CDR2 sequences are SGHDN and FVKESK. V shed 2 bases and J 4 bases; nucleotides not matched to a gene: 7. This CDR3 region has 16 residues. The CDR3 here is CASSQRQGRGTGELFF. In DNA, the CDR3 is TGTGCCAGCAGCCAAAGACAGGGTCGAGGCACCGGGGAGCTGTTTTTT.

The chain has TRBV9 and TRBJ2-1, with TRBD2 matching over 10 bases. Germline V gene data show CDR1 as SGDLS and CDR2 as YYNGEE. The CDR3 consists of 16 residues. After removal of 0 bases from V and 3 bases from J, the junction contained 3 bases not matched to a gene. The CDR3 protein is CASSVGSGRGYNEQFF. The CDR3 DNA reads as TGTGCCAGCAGCGTAGGAAGCGGGAGGGGCTACAATGAGCAGTTCTTC.

This clonotype came up a few times. The J gene is TRBJ2-2, the V gene TRBV27; D gene ambiguous. The V end lost 9 bases, the J end lost 4 bases, and 15 bases lay between the germline ends. From germline, CDR1 is MNHEY and CDR2 SMNVEV (reference sequence). The CDR3 is 14 residues long. The CDR3 is CASISGISTGELFF. CDR3 nucleotide sequence: TGTGCCAGTATCTCGGGCATAAGCACCGGGGAGCTGTTTTTT.

This clonotype was detected ten times or more. The chain couples TRBV28 to TRBJ1-1, with TRBD1 matching 7 bases. The ends lost 5 bases at V and 5 bases at J; junction bases unmatched: 11. The CDR3 spans 15 residues. Germline CDR1 MDHEN, CDR2 SYDVKM. CDR3 amino acids: CASSQYMTGRTEAFF. CDR3 bases: TGTGCCAGCAGTCAATACATGACAGGGCGAACTGAAGCTTTCTTT.

This clonotype was detected only a few times. The chain carries TRBV3-1 and TRBJ2-1; possible D gene TRBD1, 8 bases. Between the trimmed V and J ends, which lost 1 base and 8 bases, there was a span of 21 bases. The CDR3 sequence is 17 residues long. Germline loops: CDR1 LGHDT, CDR2 YNNKEL (reference sequence). CDR3: CASSQGHRGGTFDEQFF. Written as DNA, the CDR3 is TGTGCCAGCAGCCAAGGCCACAGGGGGGGTACTTTTGATGAGCAGTTCTTC.

The chain has TRBV4-1 and TRBJ2-7; possible D gene TRBD2, 5 bases. Per germline, CDR1 MGHRA and CDR2 YSYEKL. The CDR3 spans 16 residues. Between the trimmed V and J ends, which lost 1 base and 4 bases, there was a span of 17 bases. The CDR3 bases are TGCGCCAGCAGCCAAGTGTTTGGACGGGGTTTATACGAGCAGTACTTC. This gives the protein CASSQVFGRGLYEQYF.

The V gene is TRBV28, the J gene TRBJ1-5; D ambiguous. This CDR3 contains 13 residues. The germline V gene has CDR1 MDHEN and CDR2 SYDVKM. Trimming cost V 5 bases and J 9 bases, with 14 bases left between them. CDR3 amino acids: CASSLTRERPQHF. As DNA, the CDR3 is TGTGCCAGCAGTCTGACAAGAGAGCGGCCCCAGCATTTT.

In this sample, this clonotype turned up many times. V usage is TRBV29-1 and J usage is TRBJ2-3; no clear D gene. Germline-derived CDR1 and CDR2 are SQVTM and ANQGSEA. The V and J ends lost 4 bases and 1 base respectively, with 9 bases between them. The CDR3 is 13 residues long. The CDR3 reads CSVAYRGTDTQYF. The CDR3 DNA follows: TGCAGCGTTGCATATAGGGGCACAGATACGCAGTATTTT.

This clonotype was counted between two and nine times. V usage is TRBV6-1 and J usage is TRBJ2-7, with a tentative D call TRBD2 (5 bases). The CDR3 is made up of 12 amino acids. V shed 8 bases and J shed 3 bases, with 11 bases lying between them. CDR1 and CDR2 (germline): MNHNS, SASEGT. DNA for the CDR3: TGTGCCAGCTCCGGGATTTTCTACGAGCAGTACTTC. Translated: CASSGIFYEQYF.

Ten or more counts support this clonotype. The chain carries TRBV11-2 and TRBJ2-7, with D perhaps TRBD2 (7 bases). The CDR3 spans 15 residues. V was shortened by 3 bases and J by 7 bases, with 19 bases between the two germline ends. Per germline, CDR1 SGHAT and CDR2 FQNNGV. In nucleotides, the CDR3 is TGTGCCAGCAGCTTCAAAGGCGGGGGCCCGGGGGAGCAGTACTTC. Translating it yields CASSFKGGGPGEQYF. The whole variable domain, filled in from reference TRBV11-2 and TRBJ2-7, reads EAGVAQSPRYKIIEKRQSVAFWCNPISGHATLYWYQQILGQGPKLLIQFQNNGVVDDSQLPKDRFSAERLKGVDSTLKIQPAKLEDSAVYLCASSFKGGGPGEQYFGPGTRLTVT.

The sample holds a few counts of this clonotype. The chain carries TRBV27 and TRBJ2-7, with D perhaps matching TRBD1 (6 bases). V was clipped by 2 bases and J by 0 bases, with 11 bases between them. Germline V gene sequence: CDR1 MNHEY, CDR2 SMNVEV (reference sequence). The length of the CDR3 is 15 residues. CDR3 bases: TGTGCCAGCAGTTTAATCGGACAGAGCTCCTACGAGCAGTACTTC. Translated: CASSLIGQSSYEQYF.

This clonotype was counted many times. The V and J genes are TRBV5-1 and TRBJ2-3, with 8 bases fitting TRBD1. Germline V lookup: CDR1 SGHRS, CDR2 YFSETQ. The V gene end was trimmed by 4 bases and the J gene end by 4 bases; junction bases not matched to a gene: 5. The CDR3 sequence is 14 residues long. CDR3 bases: TGCGCCAGCAGCACGGACAGGGAAGCAGATACGCAGTATTTT. Its translation: CASSTDREADTQYF.

The table lists this clonotype with many counts. V usage is TRBV4-1 and J usage is TRBJ2-3; 9 bases line up with TRBD2. The CDR3 sequence is 14 residues long. Germline V gene sequence: CDR1 MGHRA, CDR2 YSYEKL. V dropped 1 base and J dropped 6; count of bases not matched to a gene: 2. CDR3 amino acids: CASSQGLAGDTQYF. The DNA for the CDR3 is TGCGCCAGCAGCCAAGGTCTAGCGGGGGATACGCAGTATTTT.

This clonotype was counted once. A much larger clone sits a single nucleotide away, making a read error possible. The gene calls are TRBV28 and TRBJ1-1, with D maybe TRBD1 (6 bases). The germline gives CDR1 MDHEN, CDR2 SYDVKM. The germline V and J ends were trimmed by 3 bases and 7 bases, with 12 bases remaining between them. The CDR3 runs 13 residues. In nucleotides, the CDR3 is TGTGCCAGCAGTTTGAATTCCAGGGGTGAAGCTTTCTTT. Its translation is CASSLNSRGEAFF.

This clonotype was counted only a few times. The gene calls are TRBV29-1 and TRBJ2-2, with D perhaps TRBD1 (6 bases). V shed 5 bases and J shed 7 bases, with 20 bases lying between them. The germline gives CDR1 SQVTM, CDR2 ANQGSEA. This CDR3 contains 15 residues. The CDR3 bases are TGCAGCGTTCACCGTGGGGGCCCAGGGGTCGGGGAGCTGTTTTTT. It is translated as CSVHRGGPGVGELFF.

This clonotype was picked up many times. The rearrangement links TRBV20-1 to TRBJ2-5; D possibly uses TRBD1 or TRBD2 (5 bases each). The CDR3 runs 13 residues. Germline values: CDR1 DFQATT, CDR2 SNEGSKA (reference sequence). Trimming removed 5 bases from V and 1 base from J, with 11 bases in between. CDR3 DNA sequence: TGCAGTGCTCCGGGGCCAGGCCAAGAGACCCAGTACTTC. This sequence encodes CSAPGPGQETQYF.

This clonotype has more than one count but fewer than ten. The V gene is TRBV19, the J gene TRBJ2-1; tentative D call: TRBD1 (6 bases). Trimming cost V 7 bases and J 8 bases, with 15 bases left between them. CDR3 length equals 13 residues. The germline V gene encodes CDR1 LNHDA and CDR2 SQIVND (reference sequence). In DNA, the CDR3 is TGTGCCAGTAATCCGGGACCAGGGGATGAGCAGTTCTTC. It yields the protein CASNPGPGDEQFF.

This clonotype was observed many times. The V and J genes are TRBV29-1 and TRBJ2-7; 10 bases align to TRBD2. This CDR3 has 13 residues. The V gene end was trimmed by 5 bases and the J gene end by 5 bases; junction bases not matched to a gene: 6. Looked up from germline, CDR1 is SQVTM and CDR2 is ANQGSEA. CDR3 in amino acids: CSVLGLAEHEQYF. The CDR3 DNA is TGCAGCGTTTTAGGACTAGCGGAACACGAGCAGTACTTC.